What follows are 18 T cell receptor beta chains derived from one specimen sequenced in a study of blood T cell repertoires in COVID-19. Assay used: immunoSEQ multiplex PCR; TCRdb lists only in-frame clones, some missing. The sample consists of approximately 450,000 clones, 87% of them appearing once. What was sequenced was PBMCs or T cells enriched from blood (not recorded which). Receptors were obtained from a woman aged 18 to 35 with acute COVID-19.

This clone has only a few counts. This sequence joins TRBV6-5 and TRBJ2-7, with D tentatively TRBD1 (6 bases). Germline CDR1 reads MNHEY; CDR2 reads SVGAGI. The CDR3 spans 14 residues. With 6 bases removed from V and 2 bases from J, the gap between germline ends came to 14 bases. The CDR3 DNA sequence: TGTGCCAGCAGGGACCGACAGGTCCCCTACGAGCAGTACTTC. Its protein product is CASRDRQVPYEQYF.

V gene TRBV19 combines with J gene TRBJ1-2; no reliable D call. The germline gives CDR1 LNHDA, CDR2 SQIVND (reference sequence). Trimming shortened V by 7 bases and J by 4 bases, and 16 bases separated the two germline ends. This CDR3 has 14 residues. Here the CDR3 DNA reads TGTGCCAGTACCAGCCAGCGGGTGGGCTATGGCTACACCTTC. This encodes CASTSQRVGYGYTF.

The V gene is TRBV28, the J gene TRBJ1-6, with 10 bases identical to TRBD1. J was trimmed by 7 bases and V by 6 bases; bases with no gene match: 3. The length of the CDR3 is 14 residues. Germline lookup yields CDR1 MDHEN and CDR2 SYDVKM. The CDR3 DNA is TGTGCCAGCAGACGGGACAGGGGAAATTCACCCCTCCACTTT. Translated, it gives CASRRDRGNSPLHF.

In DNA, the CDR3 is TGTGCCAGCAGCTTAACTAGCGGTGTGGAGACCCAGTACTTC. The encoded protein is CASSLTSGVETQYF. The rearrangement joins TRBV7-2 to TRBJ2-5, with 8 positions matching TRBD2. This CDR3 is 14 amino acids long. V trimming: 2 bases; J trimming: 5 bases; junction bases outside the gene matches: 4. Germline CDR1 is SGHTA and CDR2 is FQGNSA.

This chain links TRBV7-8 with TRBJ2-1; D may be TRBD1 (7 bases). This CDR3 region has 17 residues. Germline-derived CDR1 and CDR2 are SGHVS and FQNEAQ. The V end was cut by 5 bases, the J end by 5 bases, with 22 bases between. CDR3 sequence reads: CASSTGQLLAPNNEQFF. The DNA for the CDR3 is TGTGCCAGCAGCACGGGACAGCTACTAGCCCCTAACAATGAGCAGTTCTTC.

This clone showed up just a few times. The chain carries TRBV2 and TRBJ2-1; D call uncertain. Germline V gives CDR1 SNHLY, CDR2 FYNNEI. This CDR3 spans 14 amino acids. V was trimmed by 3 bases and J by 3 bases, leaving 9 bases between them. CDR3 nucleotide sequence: TGTGCCAGCAGTGATTTACTTGTCTACAATGAGCAGTTCTTC. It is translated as CASSDLLVYNEQFF. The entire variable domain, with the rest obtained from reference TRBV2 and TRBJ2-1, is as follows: EPEVTQTPSHQVTQMGQEVILRCVPISNHLYFYWYRQILGQKVEFLVSFYNNEISEKSEIFDDQFSVERPDGSNFTLKIRSTKLEDSAMYFCASSDLLVYNEQFFGPGTRLTVL.

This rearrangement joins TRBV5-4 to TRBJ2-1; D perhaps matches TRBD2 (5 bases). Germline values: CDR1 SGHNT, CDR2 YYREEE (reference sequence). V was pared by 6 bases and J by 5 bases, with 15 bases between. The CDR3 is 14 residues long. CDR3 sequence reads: CASNLGVANNEQFF. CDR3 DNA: TGTGCCAGCAACCTAGGAGTAGCGAACAATGAGCAGTTCTTC.

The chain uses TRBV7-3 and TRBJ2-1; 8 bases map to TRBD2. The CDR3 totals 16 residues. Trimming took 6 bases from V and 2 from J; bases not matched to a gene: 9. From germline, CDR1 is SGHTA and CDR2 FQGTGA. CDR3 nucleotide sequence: TGTGCCAGCAGTTCAGCGCCGGGGGGGCCCTACAATGAGCAGTTCTTC. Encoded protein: CASSSAPGGPYNEQFF.

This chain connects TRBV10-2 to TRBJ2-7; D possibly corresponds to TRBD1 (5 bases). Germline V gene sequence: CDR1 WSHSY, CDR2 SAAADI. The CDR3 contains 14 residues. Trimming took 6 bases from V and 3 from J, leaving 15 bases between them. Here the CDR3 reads CASSPQVGLYEQYF. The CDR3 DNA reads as TGCGCCAGCAGCCCTCAGGTGGGGCTCTACGAGCAGTACTTC.

The CDR3 is CASSQGDSGELFF. The CDR3 nucleotides are TGTGCCAGCAGCCAAGGGGACAGCGGGGAGCTGTTTTTT. The chain employs TRBV3-1 (or the pseudogene TRBV3-2) and TRBJ2-2; 7 bases are shared with TRBD1. V trimming: 1 base; J trimming: 7 bases; junction bases outside the gene matches: 0. Germline values: CDR1 LGHDT, CDR2 YNNKEL (reference sequence). The CDR3 sequence is 13 residues long.

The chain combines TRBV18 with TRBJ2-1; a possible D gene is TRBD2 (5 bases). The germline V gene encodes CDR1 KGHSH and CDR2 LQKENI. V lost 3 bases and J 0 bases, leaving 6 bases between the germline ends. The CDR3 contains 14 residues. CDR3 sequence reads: CASSPRDSYNEQFF. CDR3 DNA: TGTGCCAGCTCACCCCGGGACTCCTACAATGAGCAGTTCTTC.

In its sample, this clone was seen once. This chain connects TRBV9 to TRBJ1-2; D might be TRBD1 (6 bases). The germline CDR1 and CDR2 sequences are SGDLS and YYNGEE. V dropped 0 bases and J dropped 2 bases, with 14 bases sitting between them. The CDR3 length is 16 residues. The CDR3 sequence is CASSVATWGPNYGYTF. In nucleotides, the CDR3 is TGTGCCAGCAGCGTAGCTACATGGGGGCCCAACTATGGCTACACCTTC.

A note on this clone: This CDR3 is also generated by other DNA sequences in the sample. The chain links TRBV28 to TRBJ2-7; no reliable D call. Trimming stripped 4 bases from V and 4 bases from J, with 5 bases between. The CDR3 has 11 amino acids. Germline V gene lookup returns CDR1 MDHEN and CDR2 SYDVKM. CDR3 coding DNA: TGTGCCAGCAGTTCCAAATACGAGCAGTACTTC. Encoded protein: CASSSKYEQYF.

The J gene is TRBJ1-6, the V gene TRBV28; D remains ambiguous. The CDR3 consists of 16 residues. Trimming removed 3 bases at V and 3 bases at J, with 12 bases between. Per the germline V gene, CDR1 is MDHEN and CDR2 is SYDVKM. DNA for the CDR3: TGTGCCAGCAGTTTTTTTTCCGGTGACTATAATTCACCCCTCCACTTT. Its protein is CASSFFSGDYNSPLHF.

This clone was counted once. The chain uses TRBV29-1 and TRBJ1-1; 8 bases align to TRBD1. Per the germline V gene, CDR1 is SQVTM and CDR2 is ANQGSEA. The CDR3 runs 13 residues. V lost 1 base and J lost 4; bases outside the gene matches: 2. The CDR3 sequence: CSVEVTGGTEAFF. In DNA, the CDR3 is TGCAGCGTTGAAGTCACAGGGGGCACTGAAGCTTTCTTT.

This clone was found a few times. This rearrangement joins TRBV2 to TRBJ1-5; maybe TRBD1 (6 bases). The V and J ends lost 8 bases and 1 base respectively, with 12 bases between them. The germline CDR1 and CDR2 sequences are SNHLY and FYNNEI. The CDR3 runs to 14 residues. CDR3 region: CASSGTTSNQPQHF. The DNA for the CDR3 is TGTGCCAGCTCTGGGACAACAAGCAATCAGCCCCAGCATTTT.

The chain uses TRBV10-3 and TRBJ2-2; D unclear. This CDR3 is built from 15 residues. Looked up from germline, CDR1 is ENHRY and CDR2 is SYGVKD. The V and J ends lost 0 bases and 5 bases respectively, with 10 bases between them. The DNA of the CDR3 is TGTGCCATCAGTGAGTCGGCTGGCCCAACCGGGGAGCTGTTTTTT. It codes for CAISESAGPTGELFF.

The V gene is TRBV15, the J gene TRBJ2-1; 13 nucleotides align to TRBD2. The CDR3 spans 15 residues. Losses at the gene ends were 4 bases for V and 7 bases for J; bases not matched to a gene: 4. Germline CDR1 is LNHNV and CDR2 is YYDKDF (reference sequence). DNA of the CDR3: TGTGCCACCAGCACATGGACTAGCGGGAGTAATGAGCAGTTCTTC. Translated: CATSTWTSGSNEQFF.